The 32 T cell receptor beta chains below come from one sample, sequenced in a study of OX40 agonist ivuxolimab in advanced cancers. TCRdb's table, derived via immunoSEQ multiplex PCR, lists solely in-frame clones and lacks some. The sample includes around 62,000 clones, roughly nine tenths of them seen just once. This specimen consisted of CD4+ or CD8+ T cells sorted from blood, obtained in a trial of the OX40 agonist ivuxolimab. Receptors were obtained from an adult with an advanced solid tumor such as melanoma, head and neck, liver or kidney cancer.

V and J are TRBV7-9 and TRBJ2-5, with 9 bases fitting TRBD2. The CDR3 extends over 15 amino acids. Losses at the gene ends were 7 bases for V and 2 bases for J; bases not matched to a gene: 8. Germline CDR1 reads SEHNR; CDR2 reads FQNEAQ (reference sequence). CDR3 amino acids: CASTSRAGGQETQYF. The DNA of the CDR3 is TGTGCCAGCACCTCGAGAGCGGGAGGACAAGAGACCCAGTACTTC.

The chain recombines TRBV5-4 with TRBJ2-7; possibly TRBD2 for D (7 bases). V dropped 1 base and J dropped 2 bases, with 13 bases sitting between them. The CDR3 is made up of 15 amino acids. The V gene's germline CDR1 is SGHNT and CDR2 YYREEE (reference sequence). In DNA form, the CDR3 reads TGTGCCAGCAGCTTGTCGGGGGAGGGGGCCTACGAGCAGTACTTC. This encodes CASSLSGEGAYEQYF. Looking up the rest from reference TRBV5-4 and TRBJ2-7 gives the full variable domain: ETGVTQSPTHLIKTRGQQVTLRCSSQSGHNTVSWYQQALGQGPQFIFQYYREEENGRGNFPPRFSGLQFPNYSSELNVNALELDDSALYLCASSLSGEGAYEQYFGPGTRLTVT.

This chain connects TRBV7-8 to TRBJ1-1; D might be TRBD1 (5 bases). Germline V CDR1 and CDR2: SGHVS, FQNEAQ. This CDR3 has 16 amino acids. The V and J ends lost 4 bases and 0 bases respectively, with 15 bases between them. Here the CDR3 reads CASSSGVAGMNTEAFF. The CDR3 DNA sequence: TGTGCCAGCAGCTCCGGAGTTGCAGGGATGAACACTGAAGCTTTCTTT.

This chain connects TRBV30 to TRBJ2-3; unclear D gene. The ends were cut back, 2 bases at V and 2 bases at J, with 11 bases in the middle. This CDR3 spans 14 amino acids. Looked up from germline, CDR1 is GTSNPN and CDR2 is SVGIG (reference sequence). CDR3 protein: CAWSWRNPTDTQYF. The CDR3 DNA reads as TGTGCCTGGAGTTGGAGAAACCCCACAGATACGCAGTATTTT.

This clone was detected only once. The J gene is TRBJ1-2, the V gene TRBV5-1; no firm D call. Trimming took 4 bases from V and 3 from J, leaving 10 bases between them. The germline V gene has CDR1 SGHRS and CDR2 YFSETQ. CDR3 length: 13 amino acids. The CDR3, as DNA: TGCGCCAGCAGCCGGACCGCGGACTATGGCTACACCTTC. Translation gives CASSRTADYGYTF.

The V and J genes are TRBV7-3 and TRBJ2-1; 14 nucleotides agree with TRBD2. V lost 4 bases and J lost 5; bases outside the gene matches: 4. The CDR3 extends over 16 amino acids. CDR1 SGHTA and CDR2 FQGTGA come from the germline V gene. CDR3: CASSYPTSGRDNEQFF. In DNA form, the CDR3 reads TGTGCCAGCAGCTACCCGACTAGCGGGAGGGACAATGAGCAGTTCTTC.

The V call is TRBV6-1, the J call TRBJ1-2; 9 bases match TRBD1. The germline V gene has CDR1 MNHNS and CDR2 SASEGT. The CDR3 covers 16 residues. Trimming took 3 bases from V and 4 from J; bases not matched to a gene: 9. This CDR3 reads CASSDASGQGLYGYTF. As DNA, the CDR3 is TGTGCCAGCAGTGATGCCTCGGGACAGGGACTCTATGGCTACACCTTC.

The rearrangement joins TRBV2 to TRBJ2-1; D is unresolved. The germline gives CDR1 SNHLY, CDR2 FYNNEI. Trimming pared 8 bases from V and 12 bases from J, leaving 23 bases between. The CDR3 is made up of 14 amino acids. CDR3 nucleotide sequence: TGTGCCAGCGGGCAACTCATAGGTTTGTTAAGGCAGTTCTTC. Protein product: CASGQLIGLLRQFF.

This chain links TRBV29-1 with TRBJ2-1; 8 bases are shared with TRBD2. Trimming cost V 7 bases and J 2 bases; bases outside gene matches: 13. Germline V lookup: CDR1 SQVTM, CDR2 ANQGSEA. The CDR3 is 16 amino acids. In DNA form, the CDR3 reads TGCAGCGACCAGCCGGTAGGGACTAGGACCTACAATGAGCAGTTCTTC. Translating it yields CSDQPVGTRTYNEQFF.

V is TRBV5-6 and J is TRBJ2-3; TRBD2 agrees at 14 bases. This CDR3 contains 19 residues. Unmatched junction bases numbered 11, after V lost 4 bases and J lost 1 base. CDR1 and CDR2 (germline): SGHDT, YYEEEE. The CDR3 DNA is TGTGCCAGCAGCCCCCCCGGGACTAGCGGGAGACGGCGCACAGATACGCAGTATTTT. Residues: CASSPPGTSGRRRTDTQYF.

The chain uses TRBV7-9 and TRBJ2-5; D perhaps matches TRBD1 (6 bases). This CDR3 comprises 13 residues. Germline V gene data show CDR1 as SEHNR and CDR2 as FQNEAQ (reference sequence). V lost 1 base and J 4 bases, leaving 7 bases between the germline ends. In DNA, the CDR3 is TGTGCCAGCAGCTTAGGGGGGCTAGAGACCCAGTACTTC. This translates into CASSLGGLETQYF.

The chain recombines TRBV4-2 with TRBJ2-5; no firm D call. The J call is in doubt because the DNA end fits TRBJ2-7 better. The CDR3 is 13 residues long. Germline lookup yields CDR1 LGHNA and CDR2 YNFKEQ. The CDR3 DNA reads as TGTGCCAGCAGCCAAGGAATGGTCTACGAGCAGTACTTC. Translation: CASSQGMVYEQYF.

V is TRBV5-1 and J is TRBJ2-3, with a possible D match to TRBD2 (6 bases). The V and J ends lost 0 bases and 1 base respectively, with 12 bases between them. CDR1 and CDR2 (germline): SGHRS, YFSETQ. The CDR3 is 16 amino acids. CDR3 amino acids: CASSLGRDSRTDTQYF. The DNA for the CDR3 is TGCGCCAGCAGCTTGGGCCGGGACTCCCGCACAGATACGCAGTATTTT.

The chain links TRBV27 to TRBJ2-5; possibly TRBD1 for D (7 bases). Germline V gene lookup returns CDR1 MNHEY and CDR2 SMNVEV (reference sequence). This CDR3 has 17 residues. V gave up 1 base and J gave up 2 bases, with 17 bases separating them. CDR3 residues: CASSLWPTGTGQETQYF. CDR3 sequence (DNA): TGTGCCAGCAGTTTATGGCCGACAGGGACTGGGCAAGAGACCCAGTACTTC.

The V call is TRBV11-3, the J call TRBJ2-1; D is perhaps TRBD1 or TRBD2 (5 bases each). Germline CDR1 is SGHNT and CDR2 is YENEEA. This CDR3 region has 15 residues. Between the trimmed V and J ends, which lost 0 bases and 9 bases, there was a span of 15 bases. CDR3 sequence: CASSLDMGRPREQFF. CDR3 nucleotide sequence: TGTGCCAGCAGCTTAGATATGGGACGACCGCGTGAGCAGTTCTTC.

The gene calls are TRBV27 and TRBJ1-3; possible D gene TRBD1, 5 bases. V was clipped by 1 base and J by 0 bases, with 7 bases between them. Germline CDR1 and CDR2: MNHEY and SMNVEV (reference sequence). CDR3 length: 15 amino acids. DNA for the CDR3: TGTGCCAGCAGTTTATGGGGGGACTCTGGAAACACCATATATTTT. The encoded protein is CASSLWGDSGNTIYF.

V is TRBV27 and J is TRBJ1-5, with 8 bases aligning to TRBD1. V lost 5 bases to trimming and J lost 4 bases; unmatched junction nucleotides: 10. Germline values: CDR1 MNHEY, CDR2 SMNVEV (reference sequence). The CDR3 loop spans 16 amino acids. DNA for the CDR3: TGTGCCAGCAGTGCGGACAGGGTGCAAGGAAATCAGCCCCAGCATTTT. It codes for CASSADRVQGNQPQHF.

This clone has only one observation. Written as DNA, the CDR3 is TGTGCCAGCAGTGAAAGATGGGTGGCTGGGGCCAACGTCCTGACTTTC. Translating gives CASSERWVAGANVLTF. V usage is TRBV2 and J usage is TRBJ2-6; D unresolved. CDR1 and CDR2 (germline): SNHLY, FYNNEI. This CDR3 contains 16 residues. Trimming took 2 bases from V and 2 from J, leaving 10 bases between them.

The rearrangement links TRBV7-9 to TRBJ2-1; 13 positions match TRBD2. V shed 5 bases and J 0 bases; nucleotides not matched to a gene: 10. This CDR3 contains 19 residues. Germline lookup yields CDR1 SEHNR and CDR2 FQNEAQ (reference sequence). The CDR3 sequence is CASSLPGTSGKSSYNEQFF. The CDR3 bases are TGTGCCAGCAGCCTGCCCGGGACTAGCGGGAAGAGCTCCTACAATGAGCAGTTCTTC.

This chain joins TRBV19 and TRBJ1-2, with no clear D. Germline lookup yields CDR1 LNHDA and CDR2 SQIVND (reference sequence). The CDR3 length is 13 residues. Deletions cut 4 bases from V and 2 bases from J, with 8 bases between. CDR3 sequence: CASSNPGNYGYTF. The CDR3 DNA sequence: TGTGCCAGTAGTAATCCGGGAAACTATGGCTACACCTTC.

CDR3 protein: CASRSWASGSYEQYF. In nucleotides, the CDR3 is TGTGCCAGCAGGTCCTGGGCTAGCGGATCCTACGAGCAGTACTTC. V usage is TRBV27 and J usage is TRBJ2-7, with 7 nucleotides matching TRBD2. CDR3 length equals 15 residues. CDR1 and CDR2 from the germline V gene are MNHEY and SMNVEV (reference sequence). V dropped 6 bases and J dropped 1; count of bases not matched to a gene: 9.

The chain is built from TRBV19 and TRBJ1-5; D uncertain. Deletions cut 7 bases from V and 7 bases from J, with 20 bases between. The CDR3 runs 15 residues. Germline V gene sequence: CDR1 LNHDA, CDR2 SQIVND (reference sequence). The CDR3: CASTSREGSGQPQHF. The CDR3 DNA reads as TGTGCCAGTACCTCCCGGGAGGGATCGGGGCAGCCCCAGCATTTT.

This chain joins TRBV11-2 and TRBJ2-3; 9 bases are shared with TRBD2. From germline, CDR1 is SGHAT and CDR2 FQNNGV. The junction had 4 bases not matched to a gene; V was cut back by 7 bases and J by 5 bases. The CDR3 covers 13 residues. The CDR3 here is CASNPTSGDTQYF. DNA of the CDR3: TGTGCCAGCAACCCGACTAGCGGAGATACGCAGTATTTT.

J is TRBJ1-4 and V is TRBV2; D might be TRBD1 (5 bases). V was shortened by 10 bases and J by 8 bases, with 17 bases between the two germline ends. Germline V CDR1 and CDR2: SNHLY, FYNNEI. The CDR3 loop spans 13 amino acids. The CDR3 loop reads CATRPGRTEKLFF. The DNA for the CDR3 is TGTGCCACCCGACCGGGACGGACGGAAAAACTGTTTTTT.

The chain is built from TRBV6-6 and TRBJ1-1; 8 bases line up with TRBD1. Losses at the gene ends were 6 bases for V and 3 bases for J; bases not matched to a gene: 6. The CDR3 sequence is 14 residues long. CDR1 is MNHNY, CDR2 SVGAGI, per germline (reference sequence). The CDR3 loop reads CASRVRGRYTEAFF. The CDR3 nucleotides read TGTGCCAGCAGGGTCAGGGGGCGGTACACTGAAGCTTTCTTT.

DNA of the CDR3: TGTGCCAGCAGCAAGGGACTTAATCAGCCCCAGCATTTT. Translated, it gives CASSKGLNQPQHF. This chain links TRBV6-6 with TRBJ1-5, with D possibly matching TRBD1 (5 bases). V was pared by 6 bases and J by 4 bases, with 10 bases between. The CDR3 has 13 residues. Germline assignment: CDR1 MNHNY and CDR2 SVGAGI (reference sequence).

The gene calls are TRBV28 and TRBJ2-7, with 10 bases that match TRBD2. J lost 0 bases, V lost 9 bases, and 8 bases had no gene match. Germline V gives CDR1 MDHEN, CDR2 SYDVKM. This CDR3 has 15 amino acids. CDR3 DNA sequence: TGTGCCAGTCATACTAGCGGGGTAAGCTCCTACGAGCAGTACTTC. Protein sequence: CASHTSGVSSYEQYF.

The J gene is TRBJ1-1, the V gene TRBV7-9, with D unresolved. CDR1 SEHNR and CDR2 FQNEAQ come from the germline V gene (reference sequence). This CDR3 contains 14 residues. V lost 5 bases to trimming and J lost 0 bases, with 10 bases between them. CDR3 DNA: TGTGCCAGCAGCCTCCGACCGATGAACACTGAAGCTTTCTTT. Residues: CASSLRPMNTEAFF. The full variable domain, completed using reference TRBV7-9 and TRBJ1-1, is DTGVSQNPRHKITKRGQNVTFRCDPISEHNRLYWYRQTLGQGPEFLTYFQNEAQLEKSRLLSDRFSAERPKGSFSTLEIQRTEQGDSAMYLCASSLRPMNTEAFFGQGTRLTVV.

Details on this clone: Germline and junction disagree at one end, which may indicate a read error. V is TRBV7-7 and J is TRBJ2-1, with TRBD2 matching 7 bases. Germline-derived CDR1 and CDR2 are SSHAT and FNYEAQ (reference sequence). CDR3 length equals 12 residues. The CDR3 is CASSSGGNEQFF. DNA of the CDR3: TGTGCTAGCAGCTCGGGGGGTAATGAGCAGTTCTTC.

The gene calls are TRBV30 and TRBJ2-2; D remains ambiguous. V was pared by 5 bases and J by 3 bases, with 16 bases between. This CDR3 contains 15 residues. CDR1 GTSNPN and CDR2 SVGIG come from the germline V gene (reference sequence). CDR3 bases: TGTGCCTGGGCCAAGGGCGGCGATGACACCGGGGAGCTGTTTTTT. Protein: CAWAKGGDDTGELFF.

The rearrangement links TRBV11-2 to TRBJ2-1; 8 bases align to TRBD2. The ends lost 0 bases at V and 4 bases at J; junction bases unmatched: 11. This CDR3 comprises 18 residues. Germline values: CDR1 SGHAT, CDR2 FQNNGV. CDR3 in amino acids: CASSLDPPGLAGYNEQFF. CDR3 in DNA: TGTGCCAGCAGCTTAGACCCCCCGGGGCTAGCGGGTTACAATGAGCAGTTCTTC.

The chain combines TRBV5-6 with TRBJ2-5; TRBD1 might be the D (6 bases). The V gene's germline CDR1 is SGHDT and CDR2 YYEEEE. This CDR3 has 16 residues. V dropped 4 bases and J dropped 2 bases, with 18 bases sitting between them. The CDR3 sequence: CASSLPTGGLQETQYF. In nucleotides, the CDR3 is TGTGCCAGCAGCCTCCCGACAGGAGGCCTACAAGAGACCCAGTACTTC.